This T cell receptor (beta chain) was profiled in a study of beta chain features in type 1 diabetes. Study observations and caveats: Type 1 diabetes patients showed a moderate but significant shortening of TCRB CDR3s in all four CD4+ subsets.

V lost 2 bases and J lost 6; bases outside the gene matches: 8. The CDR3 consists of 17 residues. CDR1 and CDR2 from the germline V gene are SGHNT and YYREEE (reference sequence). Expressed TCRB transcripts were sequenced, since all the RNA that had been isolated was reverse transcribed. Method: immunoSEQ multiplex PCR; TCRdb's copy keeps in-frame clones and lacks some. The table has around 310,000 clones, roughly 9.6% seen once. This clone was seen more than once but under ten times. Its antigen is undetermined. The chain is built from TRBV5-4 and TRBJ2-1; 13 positions match TRBD2. The sequencing input was naive CD4+ T cells from blood. This clonotype originated in a woman aged 25 to 45 in good health. For the CDR3, the DNA is TGTGCCAGCAGCTTAGTCAGACTAGCGGGAGGAGTCAATGAGCAGTTCTTC. Translating gives CASSLVRLAGGVNEQFF. Supplemented by reference TRBV5-4 and TRBJ2-1, the full variable domain reads ETGVTQSPTHLIKTRGQQVTLRCSSQSGHNTVSWYQQALGQGPQFIFQYYREEENGRGNFPPRFSGLQFPNYSSELNVNALELDDSALYLCASSLVRLAGGVNEQFFGPGTRLTVL.